Sequencing of this T cell receptor (beta chain) was carried out in a study of vaccination effects on CD4 cells after COVID-19. This clone occurred once. Antigen specificity is unknown. An approximately ten-day culture period preceded the isolation of CD4+ T cells. The person's infection with SARS-CoV-2, confirmed by PCR, took place between March and December 2020. Clones were sequenced by immunoSEQ multiplex PCR, and TCRdb holds only the in-frame ones, with some missing. The sample has 50,000 to 75,000 clones; 55% to 75% are singletons. CDR3 length: 14 amino acids. The V gene end was trimmed by 7 bases and the J gene end by 4 bases; junction bases not matched to a gene: 9. Germline assignment: CDR1 SEHNR and CDR2 FQNEAQ (reference sequence).

The receptor was isolated from a human donor who had a prior SARS-CoV-2 infection. The chain uses TRBV7-9 and TRBJ1-1; 7 bases line up with TRBD1. The material sequenced was CD4+ T cells from PBMCs cultured without peptide, taken before COVID-19 vaccination. Written as DNA, the CDR3 is TGTGCCAGCACCCAGGGGGGTTCTGGCACTGAAGCTTTCTTT. It translates to CASTQGGSGTEAFF.